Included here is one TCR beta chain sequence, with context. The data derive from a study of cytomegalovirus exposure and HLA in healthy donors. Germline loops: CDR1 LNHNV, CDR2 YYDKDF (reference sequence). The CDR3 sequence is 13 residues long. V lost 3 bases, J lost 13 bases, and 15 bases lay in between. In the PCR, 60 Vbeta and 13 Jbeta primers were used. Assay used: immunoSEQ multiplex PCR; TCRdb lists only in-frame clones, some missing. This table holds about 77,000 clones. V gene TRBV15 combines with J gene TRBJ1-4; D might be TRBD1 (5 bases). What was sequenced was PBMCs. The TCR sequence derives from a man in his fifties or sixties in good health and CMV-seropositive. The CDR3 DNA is TGTGCCACCAGCAGCTACCAGGACCAGGGACTGTTTTTT. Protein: CATSSYQDQGLFF.